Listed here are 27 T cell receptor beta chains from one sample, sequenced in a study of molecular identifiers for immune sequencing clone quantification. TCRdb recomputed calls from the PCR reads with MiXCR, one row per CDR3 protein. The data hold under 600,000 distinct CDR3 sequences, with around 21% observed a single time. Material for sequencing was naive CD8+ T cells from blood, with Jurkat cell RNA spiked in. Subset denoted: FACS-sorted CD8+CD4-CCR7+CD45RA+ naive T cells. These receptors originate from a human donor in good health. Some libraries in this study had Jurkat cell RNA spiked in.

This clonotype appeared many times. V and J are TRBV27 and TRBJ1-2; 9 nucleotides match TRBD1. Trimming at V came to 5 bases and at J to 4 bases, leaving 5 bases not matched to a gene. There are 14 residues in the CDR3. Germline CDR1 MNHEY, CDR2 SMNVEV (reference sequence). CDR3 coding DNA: TGTGCCAGCAGTACAGACAGGGGGGCCTATGGCTACACCTTC. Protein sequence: CASSTDRGAYGYTF.

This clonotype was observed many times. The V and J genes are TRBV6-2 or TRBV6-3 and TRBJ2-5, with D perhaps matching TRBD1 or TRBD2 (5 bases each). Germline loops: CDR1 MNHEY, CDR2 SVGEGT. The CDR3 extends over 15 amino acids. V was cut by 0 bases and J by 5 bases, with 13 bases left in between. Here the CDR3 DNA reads TGTGCCAGCAGTTACTCGTATCGGGGCTTGGAGACCCAGTACTTC. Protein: CASSYSYRGLETQYF.

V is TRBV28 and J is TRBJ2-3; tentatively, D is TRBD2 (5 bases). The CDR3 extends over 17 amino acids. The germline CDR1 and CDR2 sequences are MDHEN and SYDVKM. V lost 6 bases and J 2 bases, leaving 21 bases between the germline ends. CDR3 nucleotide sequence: TGTGCCAGCAGAAGGGATCTGAGACTACTAGTCACAGATACGCAGTATTTT. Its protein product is CASRRDLRLLVTDTQYF. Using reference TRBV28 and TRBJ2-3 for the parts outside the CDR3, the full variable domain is DVKVTQSSRYLVKRTGEKVFLECVQDMDHENMFWYRQDPGLGLRLIYFSYDVKMKEKGDIPEGYSVSREKKERFSLILESASTNQTSMYLCASRRDLRLLVTDTQYFGPGTRLTVL.

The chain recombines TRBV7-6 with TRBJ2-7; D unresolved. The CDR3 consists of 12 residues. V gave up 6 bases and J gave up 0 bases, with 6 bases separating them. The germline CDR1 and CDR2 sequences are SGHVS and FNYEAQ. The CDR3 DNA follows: TGTGCCAGCAGTCATGCCTCCTACGAGCAGTACTTC. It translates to CASSHASYEQYF.

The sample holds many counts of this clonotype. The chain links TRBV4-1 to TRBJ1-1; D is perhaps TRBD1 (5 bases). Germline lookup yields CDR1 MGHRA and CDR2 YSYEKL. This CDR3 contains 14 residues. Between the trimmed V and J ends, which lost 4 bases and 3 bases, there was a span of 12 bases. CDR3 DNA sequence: TGCGCCAGCAGCCCGACGGACATCGACACTGAAGCTTTCTTT. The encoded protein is CASSPTDIDTEAFF.

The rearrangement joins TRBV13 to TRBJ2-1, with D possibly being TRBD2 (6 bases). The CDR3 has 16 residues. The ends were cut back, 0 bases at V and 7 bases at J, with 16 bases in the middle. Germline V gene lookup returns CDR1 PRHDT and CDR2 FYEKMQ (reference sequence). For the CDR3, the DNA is TGTGCCAGCAGCTTAGGCCAGGCCCTAGCGATAAATGAGCAGTTCTTC. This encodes CASSLGQALAINEQFF.

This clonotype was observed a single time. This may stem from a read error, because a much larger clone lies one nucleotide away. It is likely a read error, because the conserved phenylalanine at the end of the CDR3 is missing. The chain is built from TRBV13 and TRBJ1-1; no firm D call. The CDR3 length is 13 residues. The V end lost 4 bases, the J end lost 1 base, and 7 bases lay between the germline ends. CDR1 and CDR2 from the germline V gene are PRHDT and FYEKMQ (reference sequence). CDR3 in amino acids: CASSSGKNTEAFS. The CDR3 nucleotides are TGTGCCAGCAGCTCCGGGAAGAACACTGAAGCTTTCTCT.

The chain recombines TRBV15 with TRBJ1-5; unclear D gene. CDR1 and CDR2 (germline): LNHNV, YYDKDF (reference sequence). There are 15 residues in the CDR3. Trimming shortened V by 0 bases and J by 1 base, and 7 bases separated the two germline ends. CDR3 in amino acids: CATSRDHVSNQPQHF. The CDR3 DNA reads TGTGCCACCAGCAGAGATCACGTGAGCAATCAGCCCCAGCATTTT.

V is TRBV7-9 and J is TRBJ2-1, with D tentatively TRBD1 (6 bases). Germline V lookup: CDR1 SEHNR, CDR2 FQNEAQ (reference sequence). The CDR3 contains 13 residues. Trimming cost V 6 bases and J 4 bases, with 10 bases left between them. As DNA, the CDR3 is TGTGCCAGCAGAACTGGACAGTACAATGAGCAGTTCTTC. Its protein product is CASRTGQYNEQFF.

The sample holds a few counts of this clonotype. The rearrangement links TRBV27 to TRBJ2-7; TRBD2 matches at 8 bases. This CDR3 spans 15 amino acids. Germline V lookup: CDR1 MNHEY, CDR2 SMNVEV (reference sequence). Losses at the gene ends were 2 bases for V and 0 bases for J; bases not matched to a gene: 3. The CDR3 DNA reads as TGTGCCAGCAGTTTAAAGAGCGGGAGCTCCTACGAGCAGTACTTC. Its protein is CASSLKSGSSYEQYF.

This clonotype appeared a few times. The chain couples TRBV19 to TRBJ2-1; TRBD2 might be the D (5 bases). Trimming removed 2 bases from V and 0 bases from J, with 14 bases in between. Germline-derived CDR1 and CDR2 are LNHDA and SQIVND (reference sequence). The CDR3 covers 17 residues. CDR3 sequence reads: CASSILALSSSYNEQFF. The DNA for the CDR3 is TGTGCCAGTAGTATACTAGCCCTTTCGAGCTCCTACAATGAGCAGTTCTTC.

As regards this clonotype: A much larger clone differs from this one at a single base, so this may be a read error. The CDR3 nucleotides read TGCAGCGTTGAATACAGCCGGCGCGGAGCAGATACGCAGTATTTT. The encoded protein is CSVEYSRRGADTQYF. The chain employs TRBV29-1 and TRBJ2-3; D remains ambiguous. This CDR3 contains 15 residues. Between the trimmed V and J ends, which lost 2 bases and 4 bases, there was a span of 16 bases. Germline CDR1 and CDR2: SQVTM and ANQGSEA.

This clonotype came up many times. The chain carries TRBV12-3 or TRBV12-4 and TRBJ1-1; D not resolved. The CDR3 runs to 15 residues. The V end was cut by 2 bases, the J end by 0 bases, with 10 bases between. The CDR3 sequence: CASSLIGRLNTEAFF. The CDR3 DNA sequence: TGTGCCAGCAGTTTAATCGGGCGCCTGAACACTGAAGCTTTCTTT.

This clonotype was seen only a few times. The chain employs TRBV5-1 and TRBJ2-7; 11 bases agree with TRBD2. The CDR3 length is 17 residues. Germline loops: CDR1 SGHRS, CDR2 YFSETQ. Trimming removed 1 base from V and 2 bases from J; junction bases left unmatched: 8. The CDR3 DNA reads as TGCGCCAGCAGCTTGCAACTAGCGGGAGTCGAGCCCTACGAGCAGTACTTC. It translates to CASSLQLAGVEPYEQYF. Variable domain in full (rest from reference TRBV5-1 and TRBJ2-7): KAGVTQTPRYLIKTRGQQVTLSCSPISGHRSVSWYQQTPGQGLQFLFEYFSETQRNKGNFPGRFSGRQFSNSRSEMNVSTLELGDSALYLCASSLQLAGVEPYEQYFGPGTRLTVT.

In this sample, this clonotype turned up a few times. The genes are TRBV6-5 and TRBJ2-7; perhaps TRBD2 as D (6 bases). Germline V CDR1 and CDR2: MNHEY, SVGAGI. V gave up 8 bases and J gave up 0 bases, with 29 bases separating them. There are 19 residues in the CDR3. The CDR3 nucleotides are TGTGCCAGCTCACTACGAGGGGCCGGAGGGTCTACCTCCTCCTACGAGCAGTACTTC. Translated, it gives CASSLRGAGGSTSSYEQYF.

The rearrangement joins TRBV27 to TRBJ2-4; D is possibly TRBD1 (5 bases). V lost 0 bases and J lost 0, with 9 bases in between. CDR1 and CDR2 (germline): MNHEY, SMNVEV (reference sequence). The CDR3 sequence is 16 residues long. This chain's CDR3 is CASSLSWGLAKNIQYF. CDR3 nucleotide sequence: TGTGCCAGCAGTTTATCCTGGGGCTTAGCCAAAAACATTCAGTACTTC.

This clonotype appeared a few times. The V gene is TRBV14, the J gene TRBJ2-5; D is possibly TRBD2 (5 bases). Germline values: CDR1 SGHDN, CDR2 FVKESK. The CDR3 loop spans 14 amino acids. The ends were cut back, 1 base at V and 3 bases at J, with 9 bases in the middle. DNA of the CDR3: TGTGCCAGCAGCCAAGTGGAGAGGGAAGAGACCCAGTACTTC. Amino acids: CASSQVEREETQYF.

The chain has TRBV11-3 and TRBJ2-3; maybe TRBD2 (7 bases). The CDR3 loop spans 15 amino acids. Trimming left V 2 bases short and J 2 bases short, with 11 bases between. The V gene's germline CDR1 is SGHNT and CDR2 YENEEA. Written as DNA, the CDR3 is TGTGCCAGCAGCTTACGGGGGGCCCTCACAGATACGCAGTATTTT. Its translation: CASSLRGALTDTQYF.

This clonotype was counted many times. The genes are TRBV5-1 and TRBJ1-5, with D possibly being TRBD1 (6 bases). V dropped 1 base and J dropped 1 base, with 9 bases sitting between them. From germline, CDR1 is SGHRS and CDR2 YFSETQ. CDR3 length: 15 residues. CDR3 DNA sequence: TGCGCCAGCAGCTTGTTGGGGGCCAGCAATCAGCCCCAGCATTTT. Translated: CASSLLGASNQPQHF. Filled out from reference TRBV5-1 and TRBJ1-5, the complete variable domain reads KAGVTQTPRYLIKTRGQQVTLSCSPISGHRSVSWYQQTPGQGLQFLFEYFSETQRNKGNFPGRFSGRQFSNSRSEMNVSTLELGDSALYLCASSLLGASNQPQHFGDGTRLSIL.

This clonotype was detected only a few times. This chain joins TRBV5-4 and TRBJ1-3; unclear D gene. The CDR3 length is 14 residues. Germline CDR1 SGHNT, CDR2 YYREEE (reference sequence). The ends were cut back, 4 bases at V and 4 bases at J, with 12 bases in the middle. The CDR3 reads CASSVRTGGNTIYF. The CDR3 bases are TGTGCCAGCAGCGTAAGGACGGGAGGAAACACCATATATTTT. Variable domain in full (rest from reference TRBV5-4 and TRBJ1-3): ETGVTQSPTHLIKTRGQQVTLRCSSQSGHNTVSWYQQALGQGPQFIFQYYREEENGRGNFPPRFSGLQFPNYSSELNVNALELDDSALYLCASSVRTGGNTIYFGEGSWLTVV.

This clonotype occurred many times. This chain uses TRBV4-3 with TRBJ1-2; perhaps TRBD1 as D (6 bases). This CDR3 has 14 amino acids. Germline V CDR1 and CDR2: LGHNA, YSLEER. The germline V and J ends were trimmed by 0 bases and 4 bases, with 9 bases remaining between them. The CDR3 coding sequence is TGCGCCAGCAGCCAAGAGGACAGATCCTATGGCTACACCTTC. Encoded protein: CASSQEDRSYGYTF.

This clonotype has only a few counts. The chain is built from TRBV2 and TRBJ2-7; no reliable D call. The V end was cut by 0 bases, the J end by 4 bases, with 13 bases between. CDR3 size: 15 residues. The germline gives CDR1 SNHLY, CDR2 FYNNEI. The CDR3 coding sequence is TGTGCCAGCAGTGAAGCTCGGCGGAACCTGTACGAGCAGTACTTC. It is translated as CASSEARRNLYEQYF.

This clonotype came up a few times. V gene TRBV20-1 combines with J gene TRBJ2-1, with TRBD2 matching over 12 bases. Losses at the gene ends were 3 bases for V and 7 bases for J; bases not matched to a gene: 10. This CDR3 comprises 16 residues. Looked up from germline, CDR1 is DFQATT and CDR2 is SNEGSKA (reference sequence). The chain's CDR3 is CSASSSASGRANEQFF. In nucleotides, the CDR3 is TGCAGTGCTAGTAGTTCGGCTAGCGGGAGGGCTAATGAGCAGTTCTTC.

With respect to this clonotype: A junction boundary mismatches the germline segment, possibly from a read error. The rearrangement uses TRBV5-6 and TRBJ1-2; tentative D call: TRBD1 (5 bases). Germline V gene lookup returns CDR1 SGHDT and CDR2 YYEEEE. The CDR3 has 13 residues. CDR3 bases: TGTGCCAGCAGCTTAGTTGGGGCCGGTGGCTACGCCTTC. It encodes CASSLVGAGGYAF.

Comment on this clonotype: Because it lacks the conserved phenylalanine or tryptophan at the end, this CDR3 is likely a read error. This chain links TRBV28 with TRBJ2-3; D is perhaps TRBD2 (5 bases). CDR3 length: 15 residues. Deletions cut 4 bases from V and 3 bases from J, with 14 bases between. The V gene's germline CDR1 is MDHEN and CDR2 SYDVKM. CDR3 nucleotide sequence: TGTGCCAGCAGTTCCGGCGAGGGTGGGACAGATACGCAGTATTCT. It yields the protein CASSSGEGGTDTQYS.

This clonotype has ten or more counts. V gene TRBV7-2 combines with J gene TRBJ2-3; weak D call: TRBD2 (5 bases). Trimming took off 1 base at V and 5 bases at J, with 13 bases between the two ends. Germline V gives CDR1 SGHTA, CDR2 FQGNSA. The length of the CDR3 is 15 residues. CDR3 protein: CASSLVSGMIDTQYF. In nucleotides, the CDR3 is TGTGCCAGCAGCTTAGTATCGGGGATGATAGATACGCAGTATTTT. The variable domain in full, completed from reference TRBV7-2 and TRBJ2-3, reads GAGVSQSPSNKVTEKGKDVELRCDPISGHTALYWYRQSLGQGLEFLIYFQGNSAPDKSGLPSDRFSAERTGGSVSTLTIQRTQQEDSAVYLCASSLVSGMIDTQYFGPGTRLTVL.

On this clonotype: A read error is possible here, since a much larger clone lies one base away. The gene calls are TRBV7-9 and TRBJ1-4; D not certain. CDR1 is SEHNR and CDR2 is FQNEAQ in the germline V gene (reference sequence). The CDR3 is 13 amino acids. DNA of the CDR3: TGTGCCAGCGGAAGCTGGGAAAATGAAAAACTGTCTTTT. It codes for CASGSWENEKLSF.